This record concerns one T cell receptor beta chain sequence. Its antigen remains unknown. The data are from a study of cytomegalovirus exposure and HLA in healthy donors. Study details: Drawn from HLA-typed donors, tens of millions of unique TCRs were held in an early data release.

V was clipped by 11 bases and J by 0 bases, with 8 bases between them. Germline loops: CDR1 SEHNR, CDR2 FQNEAQ (reference sequence). There are 12 residues in the CDR3. Findings and limits, study-wide: Sequencing probably produced one cluster of sequence variants that were highly shared. Some TCR beta chains (approximately 180 of them) were listed as cytomegalovirus-associated. Some V segments, including TRBV6-2 and TRBV6-3, were excluded as indistinguishable.

The primer mix had 60 Vbeta and 13 Jbeta primers. The method was immunoSEQ multiplex PCR; TCRdb's version includes in-frame clones alone and lacks a portion of them. The top ten hold 0.85% to 1.4% of the sample, which has fewer than 250,000 clones, approximately 80% seen once. The sequence was obtained from a woman between 40 and 50 years old in good health and CMV-seronegative. This chain connects TRBV7-9 to TRBJ1-3, with no clear D. The sequencing sample was made of PBMCs. The CDR3, as DNA: TGTGCCGCCGGTTCCTCTGGAAACACCATATATTTT. Translation: CAAGSSGNTIYF.